These 15 T cell receptor beta chains came from one sample sequenced in a study of early T cells in non-severe SARS-CoV-2 infection (dated by TCRdb to the early 2020s). Library creation used 5' RACE. TCRdb names NextSeq 500 as the instrument used. The public sequencing data were trimmed at Q25 with fastp and processed into clonotypes with MiXCR by TCRdb, which kept only in-frame beta chains. Rows with a matching CDR3 protein are joined into one entry that keeps the most common DNA and genes. The sample table records 50,000 to 60,000 distinct CDR3 sequences; about 10% of these occur just once. Just over 4.5% of the sample is in the top ten clones. The specimen sequenced was whole blood. All receptors derive from an adult who was a healthcare worker with PCR-confirmed SARS-CoV-2 infection or an uninfected control (not recorded which).

The chain couples TRBV24-1 to TRBJ2-1; D not resolved. The CDR3 sequence is 13 residues long. CDR1 and CDR2 from the germline V gene are KGHDR and SFDVKD. V was shortened by 6 bases and J by 12 bases, with 17 bases between the two germline ends. This chain's CDR3 is CATSFSGPAGQFF. CDR3 nucleotide sequence: TGTGCCACCAGTTTCTCAGGCCCCGCTGGGCAGTTCTTC.

This clonotype was recorded only once. This chain links TRBV12-3 or TRBV12-4 with TRBJ2-7, with 8 bases matching TRBD2. Germline trimming cut 5 bases from V and 4 bases from J; bases unmatched to any gene: 10. The CDR3 consists of 15 residues. The CDR3 sequence: CASSRTGGPGYEQYF. The CDR3 nucleotides read TGTGCCAGCAGTCGCACGGGGGGGCCTGGATACGAGCAGTACTTC.

The chain combines TRBV7-9 with TRBJ2-3, with 8 bases aligning to TRBD2. Germline trimming cut 2 bases from V and 2 bases from J; bases unmatched to any gene: 3. CDR1 is SEHNR and CDR2 is FQNEAQ in the germline V gene (reference sequence). The CDR3 is 15 amino acids. CDR3 coding DNA: TGTGCCAGCAGCTTAAGCGGGGGATTCACAGATACGCAGTATTTT. It encodes CASSLSGGFTDTQYF.

The sample holds a few counts of this clonotype. The CDR3 nucleotides read TGCAGTGCTAGCGATTCCGGGACTGAGGGCCAGTACTTC. The encoded protein is CSASDSGTEGQYF. The chain joins TRBV20-1 to TRBJ2-7; D may be TRBD2 (6 bases). Per the germline V gene, CDR1 is DFQATT and CDR2 is SNEGSKA (reference sequence). The CDR3 has 13 amino acids. V was trimmed by 3 bases and J by 10 bases, leaving 19 bases between them.

V usage is TRBV6-1 and J usage is TRBJ2-7, with D perhaps TRBD2 (6 bases). The CDR3 sequence is 15 residues long. CDR1 and CDR2 (germline): MNHNS, SASEGT. Trimming cost V 4 bases and J 7 bases, with 20 bases left between them. The CDR3 spells CASSVGTGSAGEQYF. DNA of the CDR3: TGTGCCAGCAGTGTGGGCACGGGTTCCGCGGGGGAGCAGTACTTC.

This clonotype ranks as medium-sized. This rearrangement joins TRBV20-1 to TRBJ2-1; TRBD2 aligns across 8 bases. V lost 3 bases, J lost 0 bases, and 10 bases stayed unmatched. Germline assignment: CDR1 DFQATT and CDR2 SNEGSKA (reference sequence). CDR3 length: 17 amino acids. CDR3 nucleotides: TGCAGTGCTAGGGCTAGCGGGTCCTCAAACTCCTACAATGAGCAGTTCTTC. This sequence encodes CSARASGSSNSYNEQFF.

The chain combines TRBV4-3 with TRBJ2-6, with unresolved D. The V gene lost 1 base and the J gene lost 0 bases, with 4 bases spanning the gap. Germline CDR1 is LGHNA and CDR2 is YSLEER. This CDR3 contains 15 residues. CDR3 region: CASSQGGSGANVLTF. DNA for the CDR3: TGCGCCAGCAGCCAAGGCGGCTCTGGGGCCAACGTCCTGACTTTC.

This clonotype was recorded at least ten times. This chain connects TRBV9 to TRBJ2-3; 7 positions agree with TRBD2. The CDR3 spans 17 residues. The J segment lost 4 bases and the V segment lost 0 bases, leaving 11 bases of the junction unmatched. Germline V gene lookup returns CDR1 SGDLS and CDR2 YYNGEE. This CDR3 is CASSVVFGLGGSDTQYF. CDR3 bases: TGTGCCAGCAGCGTAGTTTTCGGACTAGGCGGATCAGATACGCAGTATTTT.

This clonotype was observed many times. The chain combines TRBV9 with TRBJ1-1; D perhaps matches TRBD1 (5 bases). There are 15 residues in the CDR3. V was shortened by 4 bases and J by 5 bases, with 18 bases between the two germline ends. CDR1 and CDR2 (germline): SGDLS, YYNGEE. CDR3 coding DNA: TGTGCCAGCAGCCCCGGGGGTTCGGGGATGACTGAAGCTTTCTTT. It codes for CASSPGGSGMTEAFF.

This rearrangement joins TRBV5-1 to TRBJ1-1; D ambiguous. V lost 0 bases and J lost 3, with 12 bases in between. Germline V CDR1 and CDR2: SGHRS, YFSETQ. CDR3 size: 15 residues. The CDR3 nucleotides read TGCGCCAGCAGCTTGGCCTACTTGGAAGACACTGAAGCTTTCTTT. It is translated as CASSLAYLEDTEAFF.

The chain has TRBV11-3 and TRBJ2-3; a possible D gene is TRBD2 (6 bases). Germline V gene sequence: CDR1 SGHNT, CDR2 YENEEA. Trimming removed 0 bases from V and 7 bases from J, with 17 bases in between. This CDR3 is 16 amino acids long. The CDR3 DNA is TGTGCCAGCAGCTTAGATATTCGGGAGTGGGGGAATACGCAGTATTTT. Its translation is CASSLDIREWGNTQYF. The variable domain in full, completed from reference TRBV11-3 and TRBJ2-3, reads EAGVVQSPRYKIIEKKQPVAFWCNPISGHNTLYWYLQNLGQGPELLIRYENEEAVDDSQLPKDRFSAERLKGVDSTLKIQPAELGDSAVYLCASSLDIREWGNTQYFGPGTRLTVL.

The chain recombines TRBV28 with TRBJ2-3; D ambiguous. V was pared by 6 bases and J by 6 bases, with 10 bases between. The CDR3 spans 12 residues. Germline loops: CDR1 MDHEN, CDR2 SYDVKM. CDR3 residues: CASRTSIDTQYF. Written as DNA, the CDR3 is TGTGCCAGCAGGACCAGTATCGATACGCAGTATTTT.

The chain employs TRBV6-5 and TRBJ1-1, with TRBD1 matching 10 bases. This CDR3 spans 15 amino acids. CDR1 is MNHEY, CDR2 SVGAGI, per germline. With V trimmed by 4 bases and J by 4 bases, 6 bases remained unmatched. The CDR3 nucleotides are TGTGCCAGCAGTTTCGACAGGGGGCTAAGCACTGAAGCTTTCTTT. The encoded protein is CASSFDRGLSTEAFF.

This clonotype was counted between two and nine times. This CDR3 reads CAISEYDEQYF. The CDR3 DNA sequence: TGTGCCATCAGTGAGTACGACGAGCAGTACTTC. The chain carries TRBV10-3 and TRBJ2-7; D is undetermined. This CDR3 is 11 amino acids long. V was pared by 1 base and J by 5 bases, with 3 bases between. Per germline, CDR1 ENHRY and CDR2 SYGVKD.

This clonotype has a count of ten or more. This chain uses TRBV6-6 with TRBJ2-1; 11 positions agree with TRBD2. Germline lookup yields CDR1 MNHNY and CDR2 SVGAGI (reference sequence). The CDR3 runs to 16 residues. Unmatched junction bases numbered 6, after V lost 2 bases and J lost 6 bases. CDR3 in DNA: TGTGCCAGCAGTTACCGTAGTAGCGGGGGGGCCAATGAGCAGTTCTTC. Encoded protein: CASSYRSSGGANEQFF.